This T cell receptor beta chain was obtained from a study of blood T cell repertoires in COVID-19. Study context: Specimens from acute and convalescent COVID-19 originated in the United States, Italy and Spain. The cDNA or gDNA used as material had been derived from T cells, B-cell-depleted T cells, or PBMCs.

Original methodology: Amplified reference gene primers provided the basis for estimating nucleated cell counts. TCRdb keeps only in-frame clones here, not all; method: immunoSEQ multiplex PCR. That table furnishes V, J and clone size, whereas the DNA furnished D and trimming. Of approximately 75,000 clones in the sample, approximately 90% were seen once. V was clipped by 0 bases and J by 5 bases; unmatched bases: 7. The CDR3 totals 16 residues. Germline-derived CDR1 and CDR2 are KGHDR and SFDVKD. This chain joins TRBV24-1 and TRBJ2-5; the match to TRBD2 covers 8 bases. The clonotype was recovered from a man aged 55 to 70 with acute or convalescent COVID-19. Sequencing used peripheral blood. The CDR3 protein is CATSDLKLAGRETQYF. The CDR3 bases are TGTGCCACCAGTGATTTGAAGCTAGCGGGTAGGGAGACCCAGTACTTC.